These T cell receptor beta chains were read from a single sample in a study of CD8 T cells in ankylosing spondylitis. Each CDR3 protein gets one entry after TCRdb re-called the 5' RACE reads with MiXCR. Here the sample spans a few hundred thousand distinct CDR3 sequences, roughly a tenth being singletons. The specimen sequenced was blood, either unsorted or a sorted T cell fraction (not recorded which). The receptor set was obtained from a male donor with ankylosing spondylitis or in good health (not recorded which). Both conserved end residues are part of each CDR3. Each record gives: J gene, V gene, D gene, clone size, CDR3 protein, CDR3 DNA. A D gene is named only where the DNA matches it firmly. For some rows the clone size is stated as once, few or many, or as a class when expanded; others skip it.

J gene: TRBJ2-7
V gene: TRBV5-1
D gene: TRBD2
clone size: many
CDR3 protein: CASSAYSGTTYEQYF
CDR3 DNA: TGCGCCAGCAGCGCATACTCCGGGACTACCTACGAGCAGTACTTC

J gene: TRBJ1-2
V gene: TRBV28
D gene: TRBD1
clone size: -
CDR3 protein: CASSSGTGGYGYTF
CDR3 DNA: TGTGCCAGCAGTTCCGGGACAGGGGGGTATGGCTACACCTTC

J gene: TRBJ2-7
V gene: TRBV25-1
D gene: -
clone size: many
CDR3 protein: CASSAPVAYEQYF
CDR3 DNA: TGTGCCAGCAGTGCCCCAGTTGCCTACGAGCAGTACTTC

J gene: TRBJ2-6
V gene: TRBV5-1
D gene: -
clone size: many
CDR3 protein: CASSGGANVLTF
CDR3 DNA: TGCGCCAGCAGCGGGGGGGCCAACGTCCTGACTTTC

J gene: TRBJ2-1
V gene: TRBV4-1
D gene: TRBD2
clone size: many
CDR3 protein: CASSHYVAGQSYNEQFF
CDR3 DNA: TGCGCCAGCAGCCATTACGTAGCGGGGCAATCCTACAATGAGCAGTTCTTC

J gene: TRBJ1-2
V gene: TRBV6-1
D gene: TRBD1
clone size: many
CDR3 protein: CASTTTGVRTGLYGYTF
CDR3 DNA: TGTGCCAGCACTACTACTGGGGTTCGGACAGGACTCTATGGCTACACCTTC

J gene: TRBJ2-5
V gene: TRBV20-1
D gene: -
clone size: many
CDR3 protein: CSAREGVIRETQYF
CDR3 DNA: TGCAGTGCTAGAGAGGGCGTGATTAGAGAGACCCAGTACTTC

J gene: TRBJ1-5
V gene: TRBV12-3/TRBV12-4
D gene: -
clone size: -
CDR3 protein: CASSWYYRDQPQHF
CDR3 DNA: TGTGCCAGCAGTTGGTATTACAGAGATCAGCCCCAGCATTTT

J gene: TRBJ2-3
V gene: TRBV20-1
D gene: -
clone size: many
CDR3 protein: CSARDFGKSGTDTQYF
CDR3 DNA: TGCAGTGCTAGAGATTTTGGGAAATCGGGCACAGATACGCAGTATTTT

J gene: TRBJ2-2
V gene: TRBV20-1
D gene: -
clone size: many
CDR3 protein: CSAQRSVFTGELFF
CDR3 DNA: TGCAGTGCTCAACGGTCCGTGTTCACCGGGGAGCTGTTTTTT

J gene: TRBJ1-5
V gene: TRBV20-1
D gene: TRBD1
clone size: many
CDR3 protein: CSGTGPGQPQHF
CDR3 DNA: TGCAGCGGGACAGGGCCTGGGCAGCCCCAGCATTTT

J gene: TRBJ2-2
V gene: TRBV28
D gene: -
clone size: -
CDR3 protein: CASIPGFITGELFF
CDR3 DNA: TGTGCCAGCATCCCAGGGTTTATCACCGGGGAGCTGTTTTTT

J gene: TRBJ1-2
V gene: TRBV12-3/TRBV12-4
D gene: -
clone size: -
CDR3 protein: CASRGIWGSNYGYTF
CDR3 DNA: TGTGCCAGCAGGGGGATTTGGGGAAGTAACTATGGCTACACCTTC

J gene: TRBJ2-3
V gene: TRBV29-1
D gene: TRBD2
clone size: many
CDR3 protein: CSVEERLAVRLGTDTQYF
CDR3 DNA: TGCAGCGTTGAAGAGCGGCTAGCGGTACGCTTAGGCACAGATACGCAGTATTTT

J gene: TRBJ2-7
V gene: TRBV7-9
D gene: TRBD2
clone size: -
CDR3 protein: CASSPTAGGKSSYEQYF
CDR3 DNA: TGTGCCAGCAGCCCGACCGCGGGGGGCAAGAGCTCCTACGAGCAGTACTTC

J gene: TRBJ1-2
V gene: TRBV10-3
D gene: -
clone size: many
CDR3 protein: CAISDTRQENYGYTF
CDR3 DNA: TGTGCCATCAGTGACACCCGACAGGAGAACTATGGCTACACCTTC

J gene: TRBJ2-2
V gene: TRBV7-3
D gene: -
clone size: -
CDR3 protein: CASSLSPLGAGELFF
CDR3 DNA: TGTGCCAGCAGCTTAAGTCCTTTAGGCGCCGGGGAGCTGTTTTTT

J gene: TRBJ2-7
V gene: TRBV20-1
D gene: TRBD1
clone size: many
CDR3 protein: CSASVQGYEQYF
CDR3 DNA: TGCAGTGCTAGTGTACAGGGGTACGAGCAGTACTTC

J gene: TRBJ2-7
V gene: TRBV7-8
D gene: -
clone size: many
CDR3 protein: CASSFIEAKQYF
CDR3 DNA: TGTGCCAGCAGCTTCATTGAGGCGAAGCAGTACTTC

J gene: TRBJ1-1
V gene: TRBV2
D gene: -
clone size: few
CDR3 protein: CASRVTGDTEAFF
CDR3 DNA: TGTGCCAGCCGCGTGACAGGCGACACTGAAGCTTTCTTT

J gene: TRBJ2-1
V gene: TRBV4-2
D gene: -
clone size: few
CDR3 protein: CASSQPGDEQFF
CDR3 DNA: TGTGCCAGCAGCCAACCAGGGGATGAGCAGTTCTTC

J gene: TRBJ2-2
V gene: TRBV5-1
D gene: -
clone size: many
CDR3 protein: CASSLEGPNTGELFF
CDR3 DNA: TGCGCCAGCAGCTTGGAGGGGCCGAACACCGGGGAGCTGTTTTTT

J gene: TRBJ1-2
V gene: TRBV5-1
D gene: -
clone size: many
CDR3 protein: CASSLGQTYGYTF
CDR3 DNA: TGCGCCAGCAGCTTGGGGCAGACCTATGGCTACACCTTC